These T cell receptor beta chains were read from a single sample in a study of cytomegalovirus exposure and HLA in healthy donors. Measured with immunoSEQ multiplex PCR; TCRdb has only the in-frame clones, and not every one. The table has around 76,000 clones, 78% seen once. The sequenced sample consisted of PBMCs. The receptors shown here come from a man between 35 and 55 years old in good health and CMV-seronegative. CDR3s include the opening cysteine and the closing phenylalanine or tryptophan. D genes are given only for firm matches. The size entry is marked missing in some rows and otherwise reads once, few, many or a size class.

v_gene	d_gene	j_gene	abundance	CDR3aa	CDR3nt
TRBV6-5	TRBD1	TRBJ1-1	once	CASRRQGGTEAFF	TGTGCCAGCAGAAGACAGGGGGGCACTGAAGCTTTCTTT
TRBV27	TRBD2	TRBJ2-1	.	CASRYSGSSYNEQFF	TGTGCCAGCAGATACAGCGGGAGCTCCTACAATGAGCAGTTCTTC
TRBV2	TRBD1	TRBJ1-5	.	CASSERGWGQGDIYPQPQHF	TGTGCCAGCAGTGAAAGGGGGTGGGGACAGGGGGATATATACCCTCAGCCCCAGCATTTT
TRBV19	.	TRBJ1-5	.	CASSHIPGGNQPQHF	TGTGCCAGTAGTCATATCCCAGGGGGCAATCAGCCCCAGCATTTT
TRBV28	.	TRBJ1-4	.	CASSGGGAPNEKLFF	TGTGCCAGCAGTGGGGGGGGTGCGCCTAATGAAAAACTGTTTTTT
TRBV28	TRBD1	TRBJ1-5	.	CASSLGTGNSNQPQHF	TGTGCCAGCAGTTTGGGGACAGGGAATAGCAATCAGCCCCAGCATTTT
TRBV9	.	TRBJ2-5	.	CASNQRTEETQYF	TGTGCCAGCAACCAACGTACCGAGGAGACCCAGTACTTC
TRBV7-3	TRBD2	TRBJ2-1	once	CASSLKASGSGVEQFF	TGTGCCAGCAGCTTAAAGGCTAGCGGGAGTGGGGTTGAGCAGTTCTTC
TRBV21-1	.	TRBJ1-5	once	CASSGAGDQPQHF	TGTGCCAGCAGTGGCGCAGGGGATCAGCCCCAGCATTTT
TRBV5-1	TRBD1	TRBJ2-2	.	CASSLRDSNTGELFF	TGCGCCAGCAGCTTGAGGGACAGCAACACCGGGGAGCTGTTTTTT
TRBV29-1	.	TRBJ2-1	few	CSVEDRLSNEQFF	TGCAGCGTTGAAGATCGGTTGTCGAATGAGCAGTTCTTC
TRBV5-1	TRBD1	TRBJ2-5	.	CASSLGGQGLQETQYF	TGCGCCAGCAGCTTGGGGGGACAGGGGCTACAAGAGACCCAGTACTTC
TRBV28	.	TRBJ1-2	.	CASSSTEFYGYTF	TGTGCCAGCAGTTCGACAGAGTTCTATGGCTACACCTTC
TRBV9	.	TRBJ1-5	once	CASSTGTHNQPQHF	TGTGCCAGCAGCACAGGGACGCACAATCAGCCCCAGCATTTT
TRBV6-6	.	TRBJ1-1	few	CASSSRLAEAFF	TGTGCCAGCAGTTCCCGGTTGGCTGAAGCTTTCTTT
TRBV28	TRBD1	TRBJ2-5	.	CASSLSTGSETQYF	TGTGCCAGCAGTTTATCGACAGGGAGCGAGACCCAGTACTTC
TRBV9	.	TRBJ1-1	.	CASSVGGYDTEAFF	TGTGCCAGCAGCGTGGGAGGGTATGACACTGAAGCTTTCTTT
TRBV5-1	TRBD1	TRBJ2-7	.	CASGDSTYEQYF	TGCGCCAGCGGGGACAGTACCTACGAGCAGTACTTC
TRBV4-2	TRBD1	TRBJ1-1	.	CASSIEDRGRNTEAFF	TGTGCCAGCAGCATCGAGGACAGGGGAAGGAACACTGAAGCTTTCTTT
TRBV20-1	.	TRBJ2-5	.	CSARASETQYF	TGCAGTGCTAGAGCCTCAGAGACCCAGTACTTC
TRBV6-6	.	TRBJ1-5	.	CASSYLDRGNQPQHF	TGTGCCAGCAGTTACCTGGACCGAGGGAATCAGCCCCAGCATTTT
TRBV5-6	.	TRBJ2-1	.	CASSPQGGEQFF	TGTGCCAGCAGCCCGCAGGGAGGCGAGCAGTTCTTC
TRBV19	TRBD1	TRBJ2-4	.	CASSLPGQVKNIQYF	TGTGCCAGTAGTCTACCGGGACAGGTCAAAAACATTCAGTACTTC
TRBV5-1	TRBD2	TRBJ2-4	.	CASSLAAGEAKNIQYF	TGCGCCAGCAGCTTGGCGGCGGGAGAGGCCAAAAACATTCAGTACTTC
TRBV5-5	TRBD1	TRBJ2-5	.	CASSFGTEETQYF	TGTGCCAGCAGCTTCGGGACAGAAGAGACCCAGTACTTC
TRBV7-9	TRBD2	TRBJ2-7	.	CASRPPSSSGRALDYEQYF	TGTGCCAGCAGGCCGCCCTCCTCTAGCGGGAGGGCCCTGGACTACGAGCAGTACTTC
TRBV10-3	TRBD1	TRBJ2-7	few	CAISERLLTGTGGYEQYF	TGTGCCATCAGTGAGAGACTTTTGACCGGGACAGGAGGCTACGAGCAGTACTTC
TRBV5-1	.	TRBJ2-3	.	CASSLHSSTDTQYF	TGCGCCAGCAGCTTGCACAGTAGCACAGATACGCAGTATTTT
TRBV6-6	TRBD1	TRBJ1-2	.	CASRRTGTAYGYTF	TGTGCCAGCAGGAGAACCGGGACAGCGTATGGCTACACCTTC
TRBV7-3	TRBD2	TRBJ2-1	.	CASSLDSGRVNEQFF	TGTGCCAGCAGCTTAGATAGCGGGAGGGTCAATGAGCAGTTCTTC
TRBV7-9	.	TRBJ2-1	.	CASSLGETRYNEQFF	TGTGCCAGCAGCTTAGGCGAGACTAGGTACAATGAGCAGTTCTTC
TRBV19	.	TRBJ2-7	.	CASSNGGLPYEQYF	TGTGCCAGTAGTAATGGCGGGTTGCCCTACGAGCAGTACTTC
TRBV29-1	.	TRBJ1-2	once	CSVLGRLYGYTF	TGCAGCGTTTTAGGGAGACTCTATGGCTACACCTTC
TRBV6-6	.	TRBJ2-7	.	CASSYSTVSDEQYF	TGTGCCAGCAGTTACTCGACTGTAAGCGACGAGCAGTACTTC
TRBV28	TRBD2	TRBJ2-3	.	CASSRGLAGGSVDTQYF	TGTGCCAGCAGCCGTGGACTAGCGGGAGGAAGTGTAGATACGCAGTATTTT